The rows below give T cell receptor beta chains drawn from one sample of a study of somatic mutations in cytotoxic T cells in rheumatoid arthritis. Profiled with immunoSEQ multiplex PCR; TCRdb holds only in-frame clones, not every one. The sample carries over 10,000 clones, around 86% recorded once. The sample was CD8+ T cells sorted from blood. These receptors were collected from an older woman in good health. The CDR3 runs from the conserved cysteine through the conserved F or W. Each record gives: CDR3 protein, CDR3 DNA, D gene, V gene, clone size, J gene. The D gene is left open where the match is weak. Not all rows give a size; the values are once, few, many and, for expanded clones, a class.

CAISESGEVISPLHF | TGTGCCATCAGTGAGTCTGGAGAGGTTATTTCACCCCTCCACTTT | . | TRBV10-3 | . | TRBJ1-6
CASSSSGAGTDTQYF | TGTGCCAGCAGCTCTTCAGGGGCGGGCACAGATACGCAGTATTTT | . | TRBV7-2 | once | TRBJ2-3
CASSLGTSGGAGETQYF | TGTGCCAGCAGCTTAGGGACTAGCGGGGGGGCTGGGGAGACCCAGTACTTC | TRBD2 | TRBV7-8 | . | TRBJ2-5
CASSTGLAGAETQYF | TGTGCCAGCAGTACGGGACTAGCGGGGGCGGAGACCCAGTACTTC | TRBD2 | TRBV6-5 | . | TRBJ2-5
CASSGGQGAINEQFF | TGTGCCAGCAGCGGAGGACAGGGGGCAATTAATGAGCAGTTCTTC | TRBD1 | TRBV5-6 | once | TRBJ2-1
CASSVASGGAGDTQYF | TGTGCCAGCAGCGTGGCCAGCGGGGGGGCGGGGGATACGCAGTATTTT | TRBD2 | TRBV9 | . | TRBJ2-3
CASSSVGAGDRYF | TGCGCCAGCAGCTCGGTAGGGGCAGGGGATCGGTACTTC | . | TRBV5-1 | . | TRBJ2-5
CASSATTGAYFNEQFF | TGTGCCAGCAGTGCCACGACAGGGGCCTACTTCAATGAGCAGTTCTTC | TRBD1 | TRBV6-4 | . | TRBJ2-1
CASSPDENYEQYF | TGTGCCAGCAGTCCCGATGAGAACTACGAGCAGTACTTC | . | TRBV28 | once | TRBJ2-7
CARGRDSNQPQHF | TGTGCCAGGGGCCGGGATAGCAATCAGCCCCAGCATTTT | . | TRBV2 | once | TRBJ1-5
CASSYTGVHEQYF | TGCGCCAGCAGCTACACAGGGGTCCACGAGCAGTACTTC | TRBD1 | TRBV5-1 | medium-sized | TRBJ2-7
CASSGTGGRGTEAFF | TGTGCCAGCAGTGGGACAGGAGGCCGGGGCACTGAAGCTTTCTTT | TRBD1 | TRBV6-1 | . | TRBJ1-1
CASSLGTSVETQYF | TGTGCCAGCAGTCTCGGGACTAGCGTGGAGACCCAGTACTTC | TRBD2 | TRBV27 | once | TRBJ2-5
CASSVRDYSDTQYF | TGTGCCAGCAGTGTACGGGACTATTCAGATACGCAGTATTTT | TRBD2 | TRBV6-1 | . | TRBJ2-3
CSVGRDRGREETQYF | TGCAGCGTTGGGCGGGACAGGGGGCGGGAAGAGACCCAGTACTTC | TRBD1 | TRBV29-1 | . | TRBJ2-5
CASSYSALDNEQFF | TGTGCCAGCAGTTACTCAGCCCTGGACAATGAGCAGTTCTTC | . | TRBV6-5 | . | TRBJ2-1
CASSYYPGANYGYTF | TGTGCCAGCAGTTACTATCCAGGGGCGAACTATGGCTACACCTTC | . | TRBV6-6 | . | TRBJ1-2
CAISDTDRVFNEQFF | TGTGCCATCAGTGATACGGACAGGGTCTTCAATGAGCAGTTCTTC | TRBD1 | TRBV10-3 | . | TRBJ2-1
CASSRGSGGADTQYF | TGTGCCAGCAGTCGGGGGAGCGGGGGGGCCGATACGCAGTATTTT | TRBD2 | TRBV9 | . | TRBJ2-3
CASSAYGDRDATDTQYF | TGTGCCAGCAGTGCATACGGGGACAGGGATGCCACAGATACGCAGTATTTT | TRBD1 | TRBV25-1 | . | TRBJ2-3
CASDRSGGADTGELFF | TGTGCCAGCGACCGTAGCGGGGGGGCCGACACCGGGGAGCTGTTTTTT | TRBD2 | TRBV7-2 | . | TRBJ2-2
CASSIQGLPYNEQFF | TGTGCCAGTAGTATTCAGGGGTTGCCCTACAATGAGCAGTTCTTC | . | TRBV19 | . | TRBJ2-1
CASRREAVSYNEQFF | TGTGCCAGCAGACGAGAAGCGGTCTCCTACAATGAGCAGTTCTTC | . | TRBV7-6 | . | TRBJ2-1
CASSLVPDTGELFF | TGTGCCAGCAGCCTCGTCCCCGACACCGGGGAGCTGTTTTTT | . | TRBV11-2 | . | TRBJ2-2
CASSSGQGNQPQHF | TGTGCCAGCAGTTCGGGACAGGGGAATCAGCCCCAGCATTTT | TRBD1 | TRBV27 | . | TRBJ1-5
CASSLQGAGNTIYF | TGTGCCAGCAGCCTTCAGGGTGCGGGAAACACCATATATTTT | . | TRBV9 | once | TRBJ1-3
CASSDYGVGGYTF | TGTGCCAGCAGTGACTACGGGGTTGGGGGCTACACCTTC | . | TRBV2 | . | TRBJ1-2
CASRPGVTGELFF | TGTGCCAGCAGACCAGGGGTCACCGGGGAGCTGTTTTTT | . | TRBV11-2 | . | TRBJ2-2
CASTPRSYEQYF | TGTGCCAGCACCCCACGCTCCTACGAGCAGTACTTC | . | TRBV6-1 | . | TRBJ2-7
CARSERWVAFF | TGTGCCAGAAGCGAGCGTTGGGTAGCTTTCTTT | . | TRBV5-3 | few | TRBJ1-1
CASSLGYGSGNIQYF | TGTGCCAGCAGCTTAGGATACGGGTCGGGGAACATTCAGTACTTC | . | TRBV7-6 | . | TRBJ2-4
CAIRTGTGELFF | TGTGCCATCAGGACGGGCACCGGGGAGCTGTTTTTT | . | TRBV10-3 | . | TRBJ2-2
CASSTSGGLEQYF | TGTGCCAGCAGTACCTCTGGGGGCCTCGAGCAGTACTTC | . | TRBV28 | . | TRBJ2-7
CASSLGLQGYGETQYF | TGCGCCAGCAGCTTGGGGCTCCAGGGCTACGGAGAGACCCAGTACTTC | . | TRBV5-1 | . | TRBJ2-5
CASSLTGWDTQYF | TGTGCCAGCAGTTTAACAGGGTGGGATACGCAGTATTTT | . | TRBV27 | . | TRBJ2-3
CASSSSRGSGGVEQFF | TGTGCCAGCAGCTCTTCCCGGGGTAGCGGGGGTGTTGAGCAGTTCTTC | TRBD2 | TRBV13 | . | TRBJ2-1
CASSESLAANYGYTF | TGTGCCAGCAGTGAATCCTTGGCGGCAAATTATGGCTACACCTTC | . | TRBV6-1 | . | TRBJ1-2
CASSNSAGGHTDTQYF | TGTGCCAGCTCCAACAGTGCGGGGGGACACACAGATACGCAGTATTTT | TRBD2 | TRBV18 | once | TRBJ2-3
CASSFPDTYQPQHF | TGTGCCAGCAGTTTCCCCGACACATATCAGCCCCAGCATTTT | . | TRBV28 | . | TRBJ1-5
CASSEDPNYDYTF | TGTGCCAGCAGTGAAGATCCGAACTATGACTACACCTTC | . | TRBV2 | . | TRBJ1-2
CASSEIEGPLNSPLHF | TGTGCCAGCAGTGAAATCGAGGGCCCCCTAAATTCACCCCTCCACTTT | . | TRBV2 | . | TRBJ1-6
CSVKHIGEQFF | TGCAGCGTTAAACACATTGGTGAGCAGTTCTTC | . | TRBV29-1 | . | TRBJ2-1
CASSQPRPTGSDEQYF | TGCGCCAGCAGTCAGCCGAGACCGACAGGATCGGACGAGCAGTACTTC | . | TRBV23-1 | . | TRBJ2-7
CAISESSSGGDEAFF | TGTGCCATCAGTGAGTCTAGTTCAGGGGGTGATGAAGCTTTCTTT | TRBD1 | TRBV10-3 | . | TRBJ1-1
CASRDRGDSEQFF | TGTGCCAGCAGGGACAGGGGGGACAGTGAGCAGTTCTTC | TRBD1 | TRBV7-6 | once | TRBJ2-1
CASKGTGVYEQYF | TGTGCCAGTAAAGGTACGGGGGTTTACGAGCAGTACTTC | . | TRBV19 | . | TRBJ2-7
CASSPLGQSTDTQYF | TGTGCCAGCTCCCCACTGGGCCAGAGCACAGATACGCAGTATTTT | . | TRBV18 | . | TRBJ2-3
CSVVLGADNEQFF | TGCAGCGTTGTCCTGGGGGCAGACAATGAGCAGTTCTTC | . | TRBV29-1 | . | TRBJ2-1
CATSGRTGDGAIVLTF | TGTGCCACCAGCGGAAGGACAGGGGACGGGGCTATCGTCCTGACTTTC | TRBD1 | TRBV15 | . | TRBJ2-6
CASAGGVITYEQYF | TGTGCCAGCGCGGGGGGGGTGATTACCTACGAGCAGTACTTC | TRBD2 | TRBV28 | . | TRBJ2-7
CASSPRTSVNYGYTF | TGTGCCAGCAGCCCGAGGACAAGTGTGAACTATGGCTACACCTTC | . | TRBV9 | . | TRBJ1-2
CASSLDGTAGEKLFF | TGCGCCAGCAGCTTGGATGGGACGGCGGGGGAAAAACTGTTTTTT | . | TRBV5-1 | . | TRBJ1-4
CASSVGRSTDTQYF | TGTGCCAGCAGCGTAGGCAGAAGCACAGATACGCAGTATTTT | . | TRBV9 | . | TRBJ2-3
CASSVSAGANVLTF | TGTGCCAGCAGCGTATCAGCTGGGGCCAACGTCCTGACTTTC | . | TRBV9 | . | TRBJ2-6
CASSLLGGTDTQYF | TGTGCCAGCAGCTTGCTCGGGGGCACAGATACGCAGTATTTT | . | TRBV7-3 | . | TRBJ2-3